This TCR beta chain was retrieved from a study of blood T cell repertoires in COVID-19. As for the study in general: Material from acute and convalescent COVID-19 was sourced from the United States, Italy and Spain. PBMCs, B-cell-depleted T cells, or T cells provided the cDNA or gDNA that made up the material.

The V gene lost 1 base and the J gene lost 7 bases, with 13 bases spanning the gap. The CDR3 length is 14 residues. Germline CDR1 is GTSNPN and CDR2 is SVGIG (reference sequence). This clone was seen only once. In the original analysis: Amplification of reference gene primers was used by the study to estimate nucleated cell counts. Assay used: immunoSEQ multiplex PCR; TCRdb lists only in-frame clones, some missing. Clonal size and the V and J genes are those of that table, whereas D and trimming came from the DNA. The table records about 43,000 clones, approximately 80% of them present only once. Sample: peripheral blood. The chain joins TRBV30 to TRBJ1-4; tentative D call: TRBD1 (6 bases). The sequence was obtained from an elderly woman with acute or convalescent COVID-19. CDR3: CAWSGTGFGEKLFF. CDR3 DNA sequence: TGTGCCTGGAGTGGAACAGGGTTTGGTGAAAAACTGTTTTTT.